This T cell receptor (beta chain) was recovered during a study of CD8+ T cells in alopecia areata (dated by TCRdb to about 2018). Study-level background: Treated patients were enrolled in an open-label pilot trial of oral tofacitinib, 5 to 10 mg twice daily, for moderate-to-severe alopecia areata. Tofacitinib was given for 6 to 18 months, followed by 6 months of follow-up off drug to assess delayed response and recurrence. The study used high-throughput TCRbeta sequencing to examine T cell clonal expansion in alopecia areata, in both the C3H/HeJ mouse model and human patients. Human TCRbeta sequencing covered scalp tissue and sorted CD4+ and CD8+ peripheral blood T cells from patchy and totalis/universalis alopecia areata patients and healthy controls. Patients on tofacitinib were biopsied at baseline and after 4 and 24 weeks of treatment, and several of the patients also had a later scalp biopsy. Scalp clonality was compared among normal scalp (n=4), patchy alopecia areata scalp (n=8), and alopecia totalis/universalis scalp (n=8). RNA was obtained with the PAXgene miRNA kit for fixed scalp, the miRNeasy kit for PBMCs, and the RNeasy kit for mouse skin. immunoSEQ multiplex PCR using 35 Vbeta forward primers and 13 Jbeta reverse primers was used to amplify TCRbeta CDR3 regions.

This clone appeared a few times. This receptor's antigen is unknown. Per-base quality was not reported, and no clone a single base away is much larger than it. Lesional scalp punch biopsies and peripheral blood were obtained from alopecia areata patients. After PBMCs were isolated by density centrifugation and stained for CD3, CD4 and CD8, a FACSAria was used to sort CD4+ and CD8+ T cells. Receptors were amplified or captured by the immunoSEQ multiplex PCR assay. For TCR sequencing, RNA was extracted from every sample and reverse transcribed into cDNA to serve as template. SuperScript III was used for first-strand cDNA synthesis, primed with a 2:1 mix of oligo-dT and random hexamers. Amplification bias was assessed with a synthetic immune receptor repertoire, and residual bias was removed computationally. As for the authors' bioinformatics: Raw reads were preprocessed to remove errors, and CDR3 was defined by IMGT conventions from the conserved cysteine to phenylalanine. To get clonality, Shannon entropy was normalized by log2 of the number of productive unique TCRs and the result was subtracted from 1. CD4 or CD8 identity of scalp clones was inferred by cross-referencing scalp TCRbeta sequences with sorted blood CD4 and CD8 repertoires. This immuneACCESS table, as held by TCRdb, lists in-frame sequences with V and J called but not all clones. Of the missing ones, under half trace to an unresolved V gene in checked studies; the others have no known cause. V, J and clone size are taken as reported in that table, and D and trimming were inferred from the DNA itself. This sample has about 97,000 clones in its table, and around 38% of those were observed once. Clones ranked in the top ten supply approximately 1.5% of the sample.

Broader findings and caveats from the paper: Compared with normal scalp, lesional scalp had higher clonality and more expanded CD8+ clones, particularly in alopecia totalis/universalis, a pattern that suggests antigenic drive. Unlike mouse skin, which is dominated by gammadelta T cells, normal human skin has resident alphabeta T cells that are also sequenced, and this complicates analysis of the scalp TCR repertoire. TCR sequences shared between patients were less clear than in mice, possibly partly because of HLA diversity in the patient population.

Sequenced: CD4+ T cells sorted from blood. This sequence originates from a human donor with alopecia areata.

The nucleotide sequence reads as follows: TGTGCCAGCAGCCCGGGACAGGGACTCTGGGAAGGGGCCAACGTCCTGACTTTC. Translation gives CASSPGQGLWEGANVLTF. This chain is built from TRBV5-6 and TRBJ2-6, with TRBD1 identical over 9 junction bases. The junction shows trimming of 4 bases on V and 4 bases on J, and the gene matches do not reach 12 bases of it. The CDR3 runs 18 amino acids, cysteine and phenylalanine included. Only the CDR3 portion is preserved as DNA: 54 bases, with reading frame beginning at the first base. From the germline V gene, CDR1 is SGHDT and CDR2 is YYEEEE.